These 24 T cell receptor beta chains share one sample of origin, sequenced in a study of blood T cells in healthy people across ages. It was with a sample-barcoded 5' primer and a J-beta primer mix that a second PCR of roughly 7 to 12 cycles was run. TCRdb passed the 5' RACE reads through MiXCR, listing each CDR3 protein once. The table has around 1,000,000 distinct CDR3 sequences, roughly 24% seen once. The sample was also reused in another study, on T cells of mothers and their children.

The sample comprised blood. Receptors originate from a girl aged 2 to 10 in good health.

The chain couples TRBV3-1 to TRBJ2-7; 7 nucleotides align to TRBD1. V shed 0 bases, J shed 3 bases, and the junction held 5 bases outside the gene matches. The CDR3 is 15 amino acids. Germline V gene sequence: CDR1 LGHDT, CDR2 YNNKEL (reference sequence). The CDR3 protein is CASSQEPGQIYEQYF. Here the CDR3 DNA reads TGTGCCAGCAGCCAAGAGCCGGGACAGATCTACGAGCAGTACTTC.

The V and J genes are TRBV20-1 and TRBJ2-5; perhaps TRBD1 as D (6 bases). The J call is in doubt because the DNA end fits TRBJ2-7 better. The CDR3 is 13 amino acids. In germline, CDR1 is DFQATT, CDR2 SNEGSKA (reference sequence). CDR3 region: CSARDQGTYEQYF. The CDR3 nucleotides are TGCAGTGCTAGAGATCAGGGGACCTACGAGCAGTACTTC.

There are a few counts of this clonotype. The rearrangement joins TRBV4-1 to TRBJ2-7; D is undetermined. The CDR3 is made up of 11 amino acids. Trimming pared 2 bases from V and 5 bases from J, leaving 4 bases between. Germline V gives CDR1 MGHRA, CDR2 YSYEKL. The CDR3 DNA sequence: TGCGCCAGCAGCCAAATGGACGAGCAGTACTTC. It translates to CASSQMDEQYF.

The rearrangement joins TRBV19 to TRBJ2-7, with D perhaps TRBD1 (6 bases). The CDR3 spans 14 residues. Trimming removed 9 bases from V and 0 bases from J, with 15 bases in between. Germline V gene sequence: CDR1 LNHDA, CDR2 SQIVND (reference sequence). The DNA of the CDR3 is TGTGCCAGCAACCCAGGGGCGAGCTCCTACGAGCAGTACTTC. Encoded protein: CASNPGASSYEQYF.

The chain has TRBV29-1 and TRBJ2-2, with D hard to call. The CDR3 is made up of 13 amino acids. Trimming cost V 7 bases and J 8 bases, with 17 bases left between them. Germline CDR1 is SQVTM and CDR2 is ANQGSEA. CDR3 in amino acids: CSARQYGTGELFF. Written as DNA, the CDR3 is TGCAGCGCTCGCCAATACGGCACTGGGGAGCTGTTTTTT.

CDR3 loop: CASRSSSGSGETQYF. CDR3 sequence (DNA): TGTGCCAGCAGGAGTTCCAGCGGGAGTGGAGAGACCCAGTACTTC. The gene calls are TRBV6-6 and TRBJ2-5, with 8 bases lining up with TRBD2. Germline CDR1 and CDR2: MNHNY and SVGAGI (reference sequence). The ends lost 6 bases at V and 4 bases at J; junction bases unmatched: 10. The CDR3 consists of 15 residues.

The V call is TRBV21-1, the J call TRBJ2-1; the table gives TRBD1 as D, unverified against the DNA. TRBV21-1 represents a pseudogene. The CDR3 loop spans 16 amino acids. CDR3 amino acids: CASSKRGGSRYNEQFF. The DNA for the CDR3 is TGTGCCAGCAGCAAGCGAGGGGGGAGTAGATACAATGAGCAGTTCTTC.

This clonotype was observed a few times. The chain carries TRBV29-1 and TRBJ2-1; a weak D match, TRBD1 (5 bases). CDR3 length: 15 amino acids. V was pared by 7 bases and J by 0 bases, with 16 bases between. From germline, CDR1 is SQVTM and CDR2 ANQGSEA. The CDR3 here is CSAPRARSSYNEQFF. As DNA, the CDR3 is TGCAGCGCTCCCAGGGCACGTAGCTCCTACAATGAGCAGTTCTTC.

This clonotype has a handful of counts. J is TRBJ2-7 and V is TRBV6-5; D gene ambiguous. CDR3 length: 12 residues. The germline V gene encodes CDR1 MNHEY and CDR2 SVGAGI. Trimming took off 0 bases at V and 6 bases at J, with 6 bases between the two ends. CDR3 residues: CASSYSTGEQYF. As DNA, the CDR3 is TGTGCCAGCAGTTACTCGACTGGCGAGCAGTACTTC.

The rearrangement links TRBV12-3 or TRBV12-4 to TRBJ2-7; unclear D gene. CDR3 length: 21 residues. The V end was cut by 6 bases, the J end by 0 bases, with 33 bases between. CDR3 residues: CASSNLYETLHTSDHSYEQYF. The CDR3 bases are TGTGCCAGCAGCAATCTTTACGAGACCCTACATACCTCCGATCACTCCTACGAGCAGTACTTC.

The chain combines TRBV29-1 with TRBJ1-1; D call uncertain. The germline gives CDR1 SQVTM, CDR2 ANQGSEA. V lost 4 bases to trimming and J lost 0 bases, with 12 bases between them. The CDR3 consists of 14 residues. In nucleotides, the CDR3 is TGCAGCGTTGCCCCTAGGATGTTGAACACTGAAGCTTTCTTT. It translates to CSVAPRMLNTEAFF. Based on the CDR3 plus reference TRBV29-1 and TRBJ1-1, the full variable domain is SAVISQKPSRDICQRGTSLTIQCQVDSQVTMMFWYRQQPGQSLTLIATANQGSEATYESGFVIDKFPISRPNLTFSTLTVSNMSPEDSSIYLCSVAPRMLNTEAFFGQGTRLTVV.

V is TRBV20-1 and J is TRBJ2-7; TRBD2 aligns across 9 bases. Germline V gene sequence: CDR1 DFQATT, CDR2 SNEGSKA (reference sequence). The J segment lost 0 bases and the V segment lost 1 base, leaving 13 bases of the junction unmatched. The CDR3 extends over 18 amino acids. The CDR3 reads CSARGLLDSSGTSYEQYF. DNA of the CDR3: TGCAGTGCTAGAGGTTTGTTGGATTCTAGCGGGACCTCCTACGAGCAGTACTTC.

The chain links TRBV3-1 to TRBJ1-1; D not resolved. In germline, CDR1 is LGHDT, CDR2 YNNKEL (reference sequence). The V end lost 0 bases, the J end lost 0 bases, and 14 bases lay between the germline ends. This CDR3 has 17 residues. The DNA for the CDR3 is TGTGCCAGCAGCCAAGATGGGCGGACCCATATGAACACTGAAGCTTTCTTT. Its translation: CASSQDGRTHMNTEAFF.

The J gene is TRBJ1-2, the V gene TRBV4-3; D is ambiguous. This CDR3 is 15 amino acids long. Trimming left V 0 bases short and J 12 bases short, with 20 bases between. From germline, CDR1 is LGHNA and CDR2 YSLEER. CDR3 nucleotides: TGCGCCAGCAGCCAAGATTTTCGGAAGGGAGGGTCACACACCTTC. It codes for CASSQDFRKGGSHTF.

The V and J genes are TRBV28 and TRBJ2-5, with a weak D call TRBD2 (6 bases). Trimming took off 7 bases at V and 11 bases at J, with 17 bases between the two ends. Germline V gives CDR1 MDHEN, CDR2 SYDVKM. The length of the CDR3 is 12 residues. The CDR3 DNA is TGTGCCAGCAAGCGGGCTTTGGGGGAGCAGTACTTC. This sequence encodes CASKRALGEQYF.

As concerns this clonotype: A junction boundary mismatches the germline segment, possibly from a read error. This chain links TRBV4-1 with TRBJ1-5; D is uncertain. Germline CDR1 reads MGHRA; CDR2 reads YSYEKL. This CDR3 is built from 12 residues. The CDR3 DNA follows: TGTGCCAGCAGCCAGGAAAATCAGCCCCAGCATTTT. As protein: CASSQENQPQHF.

In its sample, this clonotype was seen once. The CDR3 DNA is TGTGCCAGCAGCCTCGCCTCCGACGGTGGCTACACCTTC. Translated, it gives CASSLASDGGYTF. The chain uses TRBV7-3 and TRBJ1-2; D unclear. The CDR3 totals 13 residues. Looked up from germline, CDR1 is SGHTA and CDR2 is FQGTGA. Trimming removed 5 bases at V and 7 bases at J, with 14 bases between. The whole variable domain, filled in from reference TRBV7-3 and TRBJ1-2, reads GAGVSQTPSNKVTEKGKYVELRCDPISGHTALYWYRQSLGQGPEFLIYFQGTGAADDSGLPNDRFFAVRPEGSVSTLKIQRTERGDSAVYLCASSLASDGGYTFGSGTRLTVV.

V and J are TRBV28 and TRBJ2-5; 9 bases fit TRBD1. With V trimmed by 4 bases and J by 3 bases, 9 bases remained unmatched. The germline gives CDR1 MDHEN, CDR2 SYDVKM. CDR3 length: 16 residues. CDR3 sequence: CASSSTGQGEEETQYF. The DNA for the CDR3 is TGTGCCAGCAGTTCGACGGGACAGGGCGAAGAAGAGACCCAGTACTTC.

This sequence joins TRBV7-2 and TRBJ2-7; a weak D match, TRBD2 (6 bases). Trimming shortened V by 6 bases and J by 3 bases, and 15 bases separated the two germline ends. Germline V CDR1 and CDR2: SGHTA, FQGNSA. CDR3 length: 14 residues. CDR3 in amino acids: CASSLSLGGYEQYF. The CDR3 nucleotides read TGTGCCAGCAGTTTAAGTCTGGGAGGCTACGAGCAGTACTTC.

In this sample, this clonotype turned up a few times. The V call is TRBV6-2 or TRBV6-3, the J call TRBJ1-2, with a possible D match to TRBD1 (5 bases). The CDR3 sequence is 12 residues long. The V and J ends lost 5 bases and 8 bases respectively, with 12 bases between them. Germline V CDR1 and CDR2: MNHEY, SVGEGT. The DNA for the CDR3 is TGTGCCAGCAGTGGGACGGCAAGCGGCTACACCTTC. This sequence encodes CASSGTASGYTF.

The rearrangement links TRBV28 to TRBJ2-5; D is perhaps TRBD1 or TRBD2 (5 bases each). The J call may be wrong; the DNA end is better matched by TRBJ2-7. CDR1 MDHEN and CDR2 SYDVKM come from the germline V gene. The CDR3 extends over 17 amino acids. The CDR3 DNA follows: TGTGCCAGCCGTTCCGGGACGGGGACCCGGGTTAACTACGAGCAGTACTTC. Protein product: CASRSGTGTRVNYEQYF.

This clonotype was picked up a small number of times. This rearrangement joins TRBV10-3 to TRBJ2-5; D is perhaps TRBD1 or TRBD2 (5 bases each). The length of the CDR3 is 13 residues. From germline, CDR1 is ENHRY and CDR2 SYGVKD. The V end lost 6 bases, the J end lost 5 bases, and 13 bases lay between the germline ends. The CDR3 here is CAISGEGTETQYF. CDR3 DNA: TGTGCCATCAGCGGTGAGGGGACGGAGACCCAGTACTTC.

The V gene is TRBV2, the J gene TRBJ2-7; 10 positions agree with TRBD1. Germline V CDR1 and CDR2: SNHLY, FYNNEI. This CDR3 region has 16 residues. Losses at the gene ends were 5 bases for V and 4 bases for J; bases not matched to a gene: 11. CDR3 loop: CASSQPRDRGSYEQYF. The CDR3 DNA follows: TGTGCCAGCAGTCAACCCCGGGACAGGGGTTCATACGAGCAGTACTTC.

This clonotype was recorded a few times. The CDR3 bases are TGCAGTGCTAGAGGGGTCGAGACTAGATCCGAGCAGTACTTC. This encodes CSARGVETRSEQYF. The V and J genes are TRBV20-1 and TRBJ2-7, with TRBD2 as a possible D gene (6 bases). The CDR3 has 14 residues. CDR1 and CDR2 (germline): DFQATT, SNEGSKA (reference sequence). The V gene lost 1 base and the J gene lost 6 bases, with 16 bases spanning the gap.